Listed below are T cell receptor beta chains from one sample, sequenced in a study of cytomegalovirus exposure and HLA in healthy donors. The table came from immunoSEQ multiplex PCR; TCRdb's copy has only in-frame clones and leaves some out. The sample lists about 110,000 clones; nearly 80% were seen once. What was sequenced was PBMCs. These receptor sequences come from a man younger than 40 in good health and CMV-seronegative. Both conserved end residues are part of each CDR3. D genes are given only for firm matches. Rows give clone size only sometimes, using once, few, many, or a class for an expanded clone.

>TRBJ1-2|TRBV5-6|once|TRBD1
CASSTRQGPVYGYTF
TGTGCCAGCAGCACCAGACAGGGACCCGTCTATGGCTACACCTTC
>TRBJ1-2|TRBV20-1|-|-
CSARAADGYTF
TGCAGTGCTAGAGCTGCAGATGGCTACACCTTC
>TRBJ2-7|TRBV27|once|-
CASSFLYEQYF
TGTGCCAGCAGTTTCCTCTACGAGCAGTACTTC
>TRBJ1-6|TRBV10-1|few|-
CASSETANSPLHF
TGCGCCAGCAGTGAGACAGCCAATTCACCCCTCCACTTT
>TRBJ1-1|TRBV10-3|-|-
CAISERTTPEAFF
TGTGCCATCAGTGAAAGGACTACCCCTGAAGCTTTCTTT
>TRBJ2-4|TRBV7-9|-|TRBD2
CASSLVGGMENIQYF
TGTGCCAGCAGCTTAGTGGGGGGGATGGAAAACATTCAGTACTTC
>TRBJ1-1|TRBV5-1|-|TRBD1
CASSPGDRGTEAFF
TGCGCCAGCAGCCCAGGGGACAGGGGGACTGAAGCTTTCTTT
>TRBJ2-3|TRBV13|-|TRBD2
CASSKMLAATDTQYF
TGTGCCAGCAGCAAGATGCTAGCGGCTACAGATACGCAGTATTTT
>TRBJ2-7|TRBV6-5|-|TRBD1
CAVTRGGPYEQYF
TGTGCCGTTACGAGAGGGGGCCCCTACGAGCAGTACTTC
>TRBJ2-3|TRBV4-3|-|TRBD1
CASSQDRGRLDTQYF
TGCGCCAGCAGCCAAGACAGGGGGCGGTTAGATACGCAGTATTTT
>TRBJ2-7|TRBV5-1|-|-
CASSLDGGGYEQYF
TGCGCCAGCAGCTTGGACGGGGGAGGCTACGAGCAGTACTTC
>TRBJ2-4|TRBV27|-|-
CASSQEVGNIQYF
TGTGCCAGCAGTCAGGAGGTGGGAAACATTCAGTACTTC
>TRBJ2-2|TRBV11-2|-|TRBD2
CASSSSAGLAGEHTGELFF
TGTGCCAGCAGCTCGTCCGCGGGACTAGCGGGAGAGCACACCGGGGAGCTGTTTTTT
>TRBJ2-7|TRBV28|-|-
CASSPPDGTREQYF
TGTGCCAGCAGTCCGCCGGACGGGACTCGCGAGCAGTACTTC
>TRBJ1-2|TRBV28|-|TRBD1
CASSFGTAFNYGYTF
TGTGCCAGCAGCTTCGGGACAGCGTTTAACTATGGCTACACCTTC
>TRBJ2-2|TRBV15|once|-
CATSRTGFSTGELFF
TGTGCCACCAGCAGAACGGGGTTTTCCACCGGGGAGCTGTTTTTT
>TRBJ2-5|TRBV5-1|once|TRBD1
CASSRGGAETQYF
TGCGCCAGCAGCCGAGGGGGCGCGGAGACCCAGTACTTC
>TRBJ2-5|TRBV29-1|-|TRBD2
CSALPTSGTYQETQYF
TGCAGCGCCCTACCGACTAGCGGGACTTACCAAGAGACCCAGTACTTC
>TRBJ1-1|TRBV28|-|TRBD1
CASGTGSEAFF
TGTGCCAGCGGGACAGGCTCTGAAGCTTTCTTT
>TRBJ1-4|TRBV6-5|few|TRBD1
CASSGQGAEKLFF
TGTGCCTCATCGGGACAGGGGGCCGAAAAACTGTTTTTT
>TRBJ2-1|TRBV18|few|TRBD2
CASSPRTSGENEQFF
TGTGCCAGCTCACCCAGGACTAGCGGGGAGAATGAGCAGTTCTTC
>TRBJ2-5|TRBV7-9|-|TRBD2
CASSLDLTGGSQETQYF
TGTGCCAGCAGCTTGGACCTTACGGGGGGGTCACAAGAGACCCAGTACTTC
>TRBJ2-3|TRBV28|-|-
CASSFLTGVTDTQYF
TGTGCCAGCAGTTTTCTCACCGGGGTCACAGATACGCAGTATTTT
>TRBJ2-5|TRBV10-3|-|TRBD2
CAISESLAGGPQTQYF
TGTGCCATCAGTGAGTCGTTGGCGGGGGGGCCCCAGACCCAGTACTTC
>TRBJ1-5|TRBV27|few|-
CASSLSLPQGGNQPQHF
TGTGCCAGCAGTTTATCCCTTCCACAGGGAGGCAATCAGCCCCAGCATTTT
>TRBJ1-1|TRBV19|-|TRBD1
CASSITPFGTENTEAFF
TGTGCCAGTAGTATAACTCCTTTCGGGACAGAGAACACTGAAGCTTTCTTT
>TRBJ1-2|TRBV9|-|TRBD1
CASSGYTGGADGYTF
TGTGCCAGCAGCGGGTACACAGGGGGCGCGGATGGCTACACCTTC
>TRBJ2-3|TRBV28|-|-
CASAGASLSTDTQYF
TGTGCCAGCGCCGGAGCAAGTTTGAGCACAGATACGCAGTATTTT
>TRBJ1-4|TRBV6-1|-|TRBD1
CATGTGFNEKLFF
TGTGCCACCGGGACAGGGTTTAATGAAAAACTGTTTTTT
>TRBJ2-7|TRBV12-5|-|-
CASGLGLLYEQYF
TGTGCTAGTGGTTTGGGTTTACTTTACGAGCAGTACTTC
>TRBJ2-1|TRBV19|-|TRBD2
CASSIIAGELNEQFF
TGTGCCAGTAGTATTATCGCGGGAGAGTTAAATGAGCAGTTCTTC
>TRBJ2-7|TRBV10-3|-|TRBD1
CAIRSSGTGNSYEQYF
TGTGCCATCAGGTCATCCGGGACAGGGAACTCCTACGAGCAGTACTTC
>TRBJ2-5|TRBV27|-|TRBD1
CASRRGWGQIEETQYF
TGTGCCAGCAGACGAGGTTGGGGACAGATCGAAGAGACCCAGTACTTC
>TRBJ1-2|TRBV7-2|-|-
CASSSDRRYGYTF
TGTGCCAGCAGCTCCGACAGACGCTATGGCTACACCTTC
>TRBJ2-1|TRBV25-1|-|TRBD1
CASRADRQSYNEQFF
TGTGCCAGCAGAGCGGACAGGCAATCCTACAATGAGCAGTTCTTC